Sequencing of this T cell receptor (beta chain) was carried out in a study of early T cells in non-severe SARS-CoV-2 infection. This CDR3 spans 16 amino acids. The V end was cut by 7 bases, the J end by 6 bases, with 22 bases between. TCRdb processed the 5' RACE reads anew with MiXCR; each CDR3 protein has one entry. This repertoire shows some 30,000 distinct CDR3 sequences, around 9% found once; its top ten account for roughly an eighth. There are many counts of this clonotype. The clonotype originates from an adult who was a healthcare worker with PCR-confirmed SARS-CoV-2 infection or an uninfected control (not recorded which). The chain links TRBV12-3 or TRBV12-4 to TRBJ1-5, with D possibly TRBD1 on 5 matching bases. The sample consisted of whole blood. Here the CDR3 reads CASNQDSAGIVQPQHF. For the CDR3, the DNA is TGTGCCAGCAACCAAGATTCGGCAGGGATTGTTCAGCCCCAGCATTTT.